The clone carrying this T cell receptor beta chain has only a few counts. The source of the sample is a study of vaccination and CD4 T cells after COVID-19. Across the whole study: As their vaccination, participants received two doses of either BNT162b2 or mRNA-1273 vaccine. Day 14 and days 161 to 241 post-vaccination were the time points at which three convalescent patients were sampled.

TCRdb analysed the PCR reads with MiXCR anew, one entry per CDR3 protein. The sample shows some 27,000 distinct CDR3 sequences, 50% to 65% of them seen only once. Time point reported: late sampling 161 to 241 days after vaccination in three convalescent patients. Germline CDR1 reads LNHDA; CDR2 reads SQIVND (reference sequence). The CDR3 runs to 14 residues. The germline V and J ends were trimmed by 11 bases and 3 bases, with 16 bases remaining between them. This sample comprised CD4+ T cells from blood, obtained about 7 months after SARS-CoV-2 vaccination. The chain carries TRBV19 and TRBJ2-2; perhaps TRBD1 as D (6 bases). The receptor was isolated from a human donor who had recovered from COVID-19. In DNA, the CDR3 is TGTGCCCCATGGGGGCAGATTTACACCGGGGAGCTGTTTTTT. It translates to CAPWGQIYTGELFF.